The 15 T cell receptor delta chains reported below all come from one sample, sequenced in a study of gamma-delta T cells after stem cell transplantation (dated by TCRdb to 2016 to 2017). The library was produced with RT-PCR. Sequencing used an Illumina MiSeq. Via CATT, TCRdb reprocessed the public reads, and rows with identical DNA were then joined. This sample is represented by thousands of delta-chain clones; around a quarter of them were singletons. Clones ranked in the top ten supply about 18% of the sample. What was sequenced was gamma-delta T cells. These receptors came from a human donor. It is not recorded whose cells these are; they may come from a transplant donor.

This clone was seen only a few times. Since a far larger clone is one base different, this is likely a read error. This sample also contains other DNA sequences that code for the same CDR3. The CDR3 nucleotides read TGTGCCTGTGACCCGATACTTCCTGACGGGGTAACCGATAAACTCATCTTT. Translation: CACDPILPDGVTDKLIF. The V and J genes are TRDV2 and TRDJ1; D is possibly TRDD2 (6 bases). Deletions cut 3 bases from V and 2 bases from J, with 21 bases between. The CDR3 extends over 17 amino acids. Germline-derived CDR1 and CDR2 are GEAIGNYY and EKD.

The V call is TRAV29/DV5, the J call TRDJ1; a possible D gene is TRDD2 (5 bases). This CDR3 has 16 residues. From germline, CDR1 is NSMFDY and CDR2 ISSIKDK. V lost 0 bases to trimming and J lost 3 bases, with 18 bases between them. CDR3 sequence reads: CAASALLFSYADKLIF. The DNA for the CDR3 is TGTGCAGCAAGCGCGCTCCTATTCTCTTACGCCGATAAACTCATCTTT.

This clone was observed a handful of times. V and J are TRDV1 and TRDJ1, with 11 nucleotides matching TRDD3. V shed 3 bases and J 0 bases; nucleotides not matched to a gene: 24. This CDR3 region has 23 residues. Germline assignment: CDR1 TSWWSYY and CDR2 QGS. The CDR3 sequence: CALGDLITLGDTTGGEYTDKLIF. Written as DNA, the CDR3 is TGTGCTCTTGGGGACCTTATCACCCTGGGGGATACCACAGGCGGGGAGTACACCGATAAACTCATCTTT.

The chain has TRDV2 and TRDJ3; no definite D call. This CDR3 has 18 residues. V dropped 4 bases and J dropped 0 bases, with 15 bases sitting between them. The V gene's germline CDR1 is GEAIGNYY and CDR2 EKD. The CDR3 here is CACEEVVESSWDTRQMFF. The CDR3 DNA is TGTGCCTGTGAGGAGGTGGTGGAGAGCTCCTGGGACACCCGACAGATGTTTTTC.

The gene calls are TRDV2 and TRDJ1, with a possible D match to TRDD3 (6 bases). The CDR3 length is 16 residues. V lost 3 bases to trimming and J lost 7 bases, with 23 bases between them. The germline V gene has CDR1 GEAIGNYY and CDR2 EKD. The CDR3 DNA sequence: TGTGCCTGTGACTCCCTTACTGGGCCCTGGGTGGGTAAACTCATCTTT. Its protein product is CACDSLTGPWVGKLIF.

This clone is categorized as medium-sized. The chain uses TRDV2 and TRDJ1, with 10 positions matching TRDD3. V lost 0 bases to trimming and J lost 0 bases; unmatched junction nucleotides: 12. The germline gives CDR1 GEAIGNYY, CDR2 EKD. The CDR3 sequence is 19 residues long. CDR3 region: CACDTILRLGDKYTDKLIF. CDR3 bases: TGTGCCTGTGACACCATACTAAGGCTGGGGGATAAGTACACCGATAAACTCATCTTT.

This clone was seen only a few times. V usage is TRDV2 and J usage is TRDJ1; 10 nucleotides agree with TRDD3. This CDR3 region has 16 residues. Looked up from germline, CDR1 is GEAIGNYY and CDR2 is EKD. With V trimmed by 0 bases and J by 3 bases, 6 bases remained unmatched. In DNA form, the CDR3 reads TGTGCCTGTGACACCGTGGGGGATACAGCCCCCGATAAACTCATCTTT. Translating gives CACDTVGDTAPDKLIF.

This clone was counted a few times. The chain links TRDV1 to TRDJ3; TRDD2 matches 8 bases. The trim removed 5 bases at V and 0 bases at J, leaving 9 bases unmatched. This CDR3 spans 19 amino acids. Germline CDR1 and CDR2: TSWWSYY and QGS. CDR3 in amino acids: CALGPHFLRGSWDTRQMFF. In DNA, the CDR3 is TGTGCTCTTGGGCCCCACTTCCTACGGGGCTCCTGGGACACCCGACAGATGTTTTTC.

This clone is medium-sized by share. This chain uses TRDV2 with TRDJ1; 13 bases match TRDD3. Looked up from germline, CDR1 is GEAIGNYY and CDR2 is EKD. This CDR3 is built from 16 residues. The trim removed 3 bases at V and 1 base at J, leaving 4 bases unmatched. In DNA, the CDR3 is TGTGCCTGTGACCTACTGGGGGATACGAGCACCGATAAACTCATCTTT. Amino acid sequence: CACDLLGDTSTDKLIF.

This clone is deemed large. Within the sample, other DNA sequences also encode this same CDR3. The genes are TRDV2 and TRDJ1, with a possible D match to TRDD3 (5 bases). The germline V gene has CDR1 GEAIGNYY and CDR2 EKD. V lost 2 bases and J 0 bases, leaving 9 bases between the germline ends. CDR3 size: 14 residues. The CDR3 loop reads CACDRMGNTDKLIF. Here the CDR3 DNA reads TGTGCCTGTGACAGGATGGGGAACACCGATAAACTCATCTTT.

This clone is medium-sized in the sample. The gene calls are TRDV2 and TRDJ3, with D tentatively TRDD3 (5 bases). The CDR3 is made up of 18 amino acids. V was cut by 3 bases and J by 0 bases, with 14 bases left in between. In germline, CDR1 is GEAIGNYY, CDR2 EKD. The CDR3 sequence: CACDYSGDSSWDTRQMFF. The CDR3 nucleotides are TGTGCCTGTGACTATTCCGGGGACAGCTCCTGGGACACCCGACAGATGTTTTTC.

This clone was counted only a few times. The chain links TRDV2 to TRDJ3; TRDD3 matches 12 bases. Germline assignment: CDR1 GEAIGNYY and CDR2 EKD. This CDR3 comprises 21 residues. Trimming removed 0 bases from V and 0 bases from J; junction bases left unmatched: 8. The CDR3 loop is CACDTGGTGGYPSWDTRQMFF. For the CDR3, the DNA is TGTGCCTGTGACACCGGTGGGACTGGGGGATACCCCTCCTGGGACACCCGACAGATGTTTTTC.

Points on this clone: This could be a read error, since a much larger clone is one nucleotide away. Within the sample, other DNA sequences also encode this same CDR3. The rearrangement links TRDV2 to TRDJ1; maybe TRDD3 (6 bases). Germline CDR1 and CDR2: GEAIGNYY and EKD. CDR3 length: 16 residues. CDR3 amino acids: CACELLGSSYTDKLIF. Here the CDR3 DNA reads TGTGCTTGCGAACTACTGGGCTCCTCGTACACCGATAAACTCATCTTT.

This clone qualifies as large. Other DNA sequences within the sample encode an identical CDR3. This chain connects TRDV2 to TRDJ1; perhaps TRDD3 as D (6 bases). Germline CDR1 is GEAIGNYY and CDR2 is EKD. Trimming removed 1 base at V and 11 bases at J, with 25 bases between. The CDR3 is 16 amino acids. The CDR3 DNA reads TGTGCCTGTGACACGGTGGCTGGGGATCCCCTTCGGACTCTCATCTTT. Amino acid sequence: CACDTVAGDPLRTLIF.

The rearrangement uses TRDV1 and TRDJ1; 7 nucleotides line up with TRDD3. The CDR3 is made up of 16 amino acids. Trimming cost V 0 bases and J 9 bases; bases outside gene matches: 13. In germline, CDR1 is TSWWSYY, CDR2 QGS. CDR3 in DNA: TGTGCTCTTGGGGAACTATGGGCCGACAGGGATACTGAACTCATCTTT. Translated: CALGELWADRDTELIF.